Sequencing of this TCR beta chain was carried out in a study of CD8 T cells in Susac syndrome. Sequencing targeted TCR beta in blood CD8+ and CD4+ T cells. This CDR3 comprises 14 residues. Trimming shortened V by 3 bases and J by 7 bases, and 13 bases separated the two germline ends. CDR1 MNHEY and CDR2 SVGAGI come from the germline V gene. An input of 0.5 to 1 ug of RNA was subjected to reverse transcription using random hexamers. TCRdb called the immunoSEQ multiplex PCR reads again in MiXCR, with one record for every CDR3 protein. The sample yields roughly 300,000 distinct CDR3 sequences, around 83% seen once.

The sample taken for sequencing was CD8+ T cells from PBMCs. This receptor was obtained from a human donor with multiple sclerosis. The chain carries TRBV6-5 and TRBJ2-1; tentatively, D is TRBD2 (6 bases). CDR3 DNA sequence: TGTGCCAGCAGTTATCTACTGGAGGGGAATGAGCAGTTCTTC. Protein: CASSYLLEGNEQFF.